Following are 13 T cell receptor beta chains from one sample sequenced in a study of identical twins. TCRdb recomputed calls from the 5' RACE reads with MiXCR, one row per CDR3 protein. Among roughly 290,000 distinct CDR3 sequences listed, about 8% were seen once. These data were likewise used in another study, on yellow fever vaccine responses in identical twins.

Input material: memory (CD45RO+) T cells sorted from blood. These receptors were taken from a young woman in good health.

This clonotype was seen at least ten times. The gene calls are TRBV10-3 and TRBJ2-2; possibly TRBD2 for D (5 bases). The length of the CDR3 is 14 residues. V was pared by 6 bases and J by 5 bases, with 13 bases between. Germline loops: CDR1 ENHRY, CDR2 SYGVKD. In DNA form, the CDR3 reads TGTGCCATCAGGGAATCTAGCTGGACCGGGGAGCTGTTTTTT. Protein: CAIRESSWTGELFF.

V usage is TRBV5-1 and J usage is TRBJ2-5; D is undetermined. This CDR3 spans 14 amino acids. Looked up from germline, CDR1 is SGHRS and CDR2 is YFSETQ. Trimming took off 0 bases at V and 4 bases at J, with 10 bases between the two ends. CDR3 nucleotides: TGCGCCAGCAGCTTGGATGGCTATTCAGAGACCCAGTACTTC. Its translation: CASSLDGYSETQYF.

This clonotype was counted at least ten times. The V and J genes are TRBV12-3 or TRBV12-4 and TRBJ2-2; tentative D call: TRBD2 (5 bases). The CDR3 sequence is 14 residues long. The V end lost 5 bases, the J end lost 7 bases, and 14 bases lay between the germline ends. In DNA, the CDR3 is TGTGCCAGCAGTCCCCGGTCGGGGATCGGGGAGCTGTTTTTT. This sequence encodes CASSPRSGIGELFF.

CDR3 sequence: CASSLPTWGAGSKGEQFF. DNA for the CDR3: TGTGCCAGCAGCTTACCGACGTGGGGAGCGGGAAGCAAAGGTGAGCAGTTCTTC. The chain combines TRBV7-8 with TRBJ2-1, with 7 bases fitting TRBD2. CDR3 length: 18 residues. The trim removed 2 bases at V and 9 bases at J, leaving 19 bases unmatched. Per germline, CDR1 SGHVS and CDR2 FQNEAQ.

The gene calls are TRBV19 and TRBJ2-5; 7 bases line up with TRBD1. The germline V gene has CDR1 LNHDA and CDR2 SQIVND (reference sequence). This CDR3 has 13 amino acids. V trimming: 3 bases; J trimming: 2 bases; junction bases outside the gene matches: 0. CDR3 region: CASSMTGQETQYF. DNA for the CDR3: TGTGCCAGTAGTATGACAGGGCAAGAGACCCAGTACTTC.

This chain joins TRBV5-1 and TRBJ1-5; 7 positions match TRBD1. The CDR3 extends over 17 amino acids. V lost 4 bases and J lost 2; bases outside the gene matches: 12. CDR1 SGHRS and CDR2 YFSETQ come from the germline V gene. CDR3 nucleotides: TGCGCCAGCAGCCCCCTCGGGACAGACTTCGGCAATCAGCCCCAGCATTTT. It yields the protein CASSPLGTDFGNQPQHF.

This clonotype was detected many times. The chain combines TRBV12-3 or TRBV12-4 with TRBJ1-3, with 7 bases lining up with TRBD1. J gave up 0 bases and V 4 bases, and 6 bases lay outside the gene matches. The CDR3 covers 16 residues. The CDR3 region has the DNA TGTGCCAGCAGTTCTGAGACAGGGAGCTCTGGAAACACCATATATTTT. Protein: CASSSETGSSGNTIYF.

V usage is TRBV5-4 and J usage is TRBJ2-1; perhaps D is TRBD1 or TRBD2 (6 bases each). CDR1 is SGHNT, CDR2 YYREEE, per germline (reference sequence). The CDR3 runs to 15 residues. Trimming shortened V by 0 bases and J by 2 bases, and 9 bases separated the two germline ends. CDR3 nucleotides: TGTGCCAGCAGCTTGGAGGGGGAGGCCTACAATGAGCAGTTCTTC. This codes for CASSLEGEAYNEQFF.

The sample holds a few counts of this clonotype. This sequence joins TRBV11-2 and TRBJ2-7; D perhaps matches TRBD2 (6 bases). The germline V and J ends were trimmed by 6 bases and 4 bases, with 25 bases remaining between them. The CDR3 loop spans 17 amino acids. Germline V gene sequence: CDR1 SGHAT, CDR2 FQNNGV. The CDR3 coding sequence is TGTGCCAGCAGTTTCAGGTCTGTATGGCGGGGAGATTACGAGCAGTACGTC. This sequence encodes CASSFRSVWRGDYEQYV.

V gene TRBV28 combines with J gene TRBJ2-7; D is possibly TRBD1 or TRBD2 (5 bases each). Germline values: CDR1 MDHEN, CDR2 SYDVKM. The germline V and J ends were trimmed by 6 bases and 1 base, with 16 bases remaining between them. The length of the CDR3 is 15 residues. The chain's CDR3 is CASSEGPSSSYEQYF. The CDR3 DNA sequence: TGTGCCAGCAGCGAGGGGCCTAGCTCGTCCTACGAGCAGTACTTC.

Many counts were recorded for this clonotype. The chain recombines TRBV28 with TRBJ1-5; tentative D call: TRBD1 (5 bases). Germline values: CDR1 MDHEN, CDR2 SYDVKM. The V end lost 5 bases, the J end lost 6 bases, and 17 bases lay between the germline ends. The CDR3 contains 15 residues. In nucleotides, the CDR3 is TGTGCCAGCAGTGGCTACGGGTCAGGGCGTCAGCCCCAGCATTTT. Encoded protein: CASSGYGSGRQPQHF.

In its sample, this clonotype was seen a few times. CDR3 DNA: TGCAGTGCGAAAGTTGGGGGTGCCATGAACACTGAAGCTTTCTTT. It translates to CSAKVGGAMNTEAFF. The chain has TRBV20-1 and TRBJ1-1, with D perhaps matching TRBD1 (5 bases). The CDR3 is 15 amino acids. CDR1 is DFQATT and CDR2 is SNEGSKA in the germline V gene (reference sequence). The V end was cut by 6 bases, the J end by 0 bases, with 17 bases between.

This clonotype turned up a few times. The genes are TRBV7-8 and TRBJ2-5; possibly TRBD2 for D (5 bases). The CDR3 runs to 17 residues. Trimming took off 1 base at V and 1 base at J, with 16 bases between the two ends. Germline CDR1 and CDR2: SGHVS and FQNEAQ. CDR3 residues: CASSLDLASRSQETQYF. CDR3 sequence (DNA): TGTGCCAGCAGCTTAGACCTAGCTAGCAGATCCCAAGAGACCCAGTACTTC.